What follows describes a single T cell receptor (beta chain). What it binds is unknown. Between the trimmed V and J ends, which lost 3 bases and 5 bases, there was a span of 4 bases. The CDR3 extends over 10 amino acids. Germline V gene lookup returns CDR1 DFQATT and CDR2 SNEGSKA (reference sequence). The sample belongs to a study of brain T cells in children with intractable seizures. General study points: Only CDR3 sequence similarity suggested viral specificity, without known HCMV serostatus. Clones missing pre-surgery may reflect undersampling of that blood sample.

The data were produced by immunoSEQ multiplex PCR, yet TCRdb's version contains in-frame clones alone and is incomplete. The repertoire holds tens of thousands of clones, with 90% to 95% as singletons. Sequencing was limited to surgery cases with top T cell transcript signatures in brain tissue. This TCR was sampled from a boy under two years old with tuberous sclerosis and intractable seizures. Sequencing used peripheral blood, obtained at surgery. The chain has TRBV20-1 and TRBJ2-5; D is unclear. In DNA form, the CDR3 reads TGCAGTGCTAGGCTGGAGACCCAGTACTTC. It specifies CSARLETQYF.